This entry features one TCR beta chain sequence. Its target is not known. The record originates from a study of immune evolution from preneoplasia to lung adenocarcinoma. V shed 0 bases and J shed 3 bases, with 10 bases lying between them. Germline CDR1 and CDR2: SGDLS and YYNGEE. There are 15 residues in the CDR3. Clones were read by immunoSEQ multiplex PCR, and TCRdb kept only the in-frame ones, dropping some. The table shows about 5,500 clones, with 70% to 90% occurring only once. Study-level results: Top clone frequencies peaked in normal lung, apparently declining through invasive adenocarcinoma. Later-stage lesions appeared to have more T cells, more diversity, less clonality.

Sequencing was done on a sample of FFPE adjacent normal lung tissue. The V and J genes are TRBV9 and TRBJ2-1; TRBD2 is a possible D gene (5 bases). The TCR originated in a person between 65 and 80 years old with lung adenocarcinoma. CDR3: CASSVEPGFYNEQFF. In DNA form, the CDR3 reads TGTGCCAGCAGCGTAGAACCGGGGTTCTACAATGAGCAGTTCTTC.